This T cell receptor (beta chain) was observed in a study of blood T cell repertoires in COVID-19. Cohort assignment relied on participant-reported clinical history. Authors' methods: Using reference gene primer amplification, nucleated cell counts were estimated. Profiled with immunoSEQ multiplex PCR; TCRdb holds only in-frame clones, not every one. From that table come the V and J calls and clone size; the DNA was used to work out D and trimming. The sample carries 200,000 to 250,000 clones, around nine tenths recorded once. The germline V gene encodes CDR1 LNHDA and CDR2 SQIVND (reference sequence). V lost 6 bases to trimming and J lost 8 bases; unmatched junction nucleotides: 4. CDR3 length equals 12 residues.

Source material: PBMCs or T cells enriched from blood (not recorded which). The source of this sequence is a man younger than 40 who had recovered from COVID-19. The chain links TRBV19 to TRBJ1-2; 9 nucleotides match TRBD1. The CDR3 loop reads CASRTGGNGYTF. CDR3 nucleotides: TGTGCCAGTAGGACAGGGGGGAACGGCTACACCTTC.